This T cell receptor beta chain was sequenced during a study of neurological immune-mediated disorders. Notes on the study in general: No expanded-clone CDR3 amino acid sequence recurred across subjects, suggesting private TCR-beta repertoires.

In its sample, this clonotype was seen many times. Its specificity is unknown. The unsorted libraries originated from 2 million PBMCs kept at -80 C. The cDNA was generated by 5'RACE with 10-nucleotide random UMIs. TCRdb re-called the 5' RACE reads with MiXCR, one entry per CDR3 protein. This sample has tens of thousands of distinct CDR3 sequences, with 3% to 4.5% found just once. CDR3 size: 14 residues. Germline V CDR1 and CDR2: MNHEY, SMNVEV (reference sequence). Between the trimmed V and J ends, which lost 8 bases and 3 bases, there was a span of 16 bases. Material: PBMCs. The receptor's source is a young man with multiple sclerosis. J is TRBJ1-1 and V is TRBV27; D not resolved. The chain's CDR3 is CASGRGGQYTEAFF. CDR3 nucleotide sequence: TGTGCCAGCGGCCGGGGAGGGCAGTACACTGAAGCTTTCTTT.